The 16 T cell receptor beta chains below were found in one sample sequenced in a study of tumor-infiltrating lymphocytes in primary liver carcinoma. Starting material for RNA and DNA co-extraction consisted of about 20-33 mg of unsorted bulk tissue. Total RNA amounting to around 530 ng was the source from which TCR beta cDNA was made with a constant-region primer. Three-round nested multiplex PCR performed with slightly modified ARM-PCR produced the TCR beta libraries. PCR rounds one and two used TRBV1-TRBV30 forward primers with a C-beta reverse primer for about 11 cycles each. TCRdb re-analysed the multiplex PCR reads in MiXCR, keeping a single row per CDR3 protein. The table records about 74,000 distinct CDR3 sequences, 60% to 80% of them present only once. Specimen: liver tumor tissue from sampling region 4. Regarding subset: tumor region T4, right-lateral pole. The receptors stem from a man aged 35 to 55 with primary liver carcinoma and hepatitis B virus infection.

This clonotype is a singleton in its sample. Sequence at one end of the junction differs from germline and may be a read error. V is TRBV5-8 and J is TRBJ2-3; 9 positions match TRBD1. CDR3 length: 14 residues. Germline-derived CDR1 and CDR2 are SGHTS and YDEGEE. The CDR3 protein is CASGFDRGADTQYF. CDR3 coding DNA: TGCGCCAGCGGCTTCGACAGGGGGGCAGATACGCAGTATTTT.

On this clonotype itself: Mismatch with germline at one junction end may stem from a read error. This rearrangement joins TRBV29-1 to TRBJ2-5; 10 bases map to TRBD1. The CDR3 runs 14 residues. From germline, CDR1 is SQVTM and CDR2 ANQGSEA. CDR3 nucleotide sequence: TGCAGTGTTGATGGGACAGGGGCCCAGGAGGCCCAGTACTTC. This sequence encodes CSVDGTGAQEAQYF.

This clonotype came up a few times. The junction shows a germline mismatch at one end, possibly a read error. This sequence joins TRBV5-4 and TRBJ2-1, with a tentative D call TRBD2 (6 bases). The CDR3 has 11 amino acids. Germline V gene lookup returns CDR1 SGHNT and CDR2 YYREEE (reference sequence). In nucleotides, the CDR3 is TGTGCCAGTAGCTTTAGCGGTGAGCAGCTCTTC. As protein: CASSFSGEQLF.

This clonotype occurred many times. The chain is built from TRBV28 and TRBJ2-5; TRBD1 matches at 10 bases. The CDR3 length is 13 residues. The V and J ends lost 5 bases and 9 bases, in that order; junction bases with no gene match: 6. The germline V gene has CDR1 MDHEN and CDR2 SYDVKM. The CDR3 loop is CASSGDRGTSQYF. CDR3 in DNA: TGTGCCAGCAGTGGGGACAGGGGAACCTCCCAGTACTTC.

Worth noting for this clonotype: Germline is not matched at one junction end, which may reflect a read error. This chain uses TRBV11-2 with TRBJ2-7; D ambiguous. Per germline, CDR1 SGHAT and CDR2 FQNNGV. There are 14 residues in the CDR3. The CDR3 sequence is CASILTDGANEQYF. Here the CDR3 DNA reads TGTGCAAGCATCTTAACCGACGGAGCCAACGAGCAGTACTTC.

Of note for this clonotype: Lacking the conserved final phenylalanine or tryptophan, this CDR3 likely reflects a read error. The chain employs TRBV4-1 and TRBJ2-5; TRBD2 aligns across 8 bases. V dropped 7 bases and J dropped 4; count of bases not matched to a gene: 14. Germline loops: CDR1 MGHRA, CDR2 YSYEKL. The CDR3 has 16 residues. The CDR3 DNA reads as TGCGCCAGCAACTCAGTTATAAGCGGGAGTGGAGAGACCCAGTACTTA. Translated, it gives CASNSVISGSGETQYL.

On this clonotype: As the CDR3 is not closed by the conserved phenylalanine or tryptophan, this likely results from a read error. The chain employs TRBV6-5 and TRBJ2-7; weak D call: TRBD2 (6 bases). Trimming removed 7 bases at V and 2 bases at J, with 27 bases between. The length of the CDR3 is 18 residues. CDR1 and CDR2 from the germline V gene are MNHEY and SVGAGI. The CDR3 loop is CASNLLGPNYSGAYEQYI. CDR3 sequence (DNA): TGTGCCAGCAACCTGCTAGGGCCGAACTATTCGGGGGCCTACGAGCAGTACATC.

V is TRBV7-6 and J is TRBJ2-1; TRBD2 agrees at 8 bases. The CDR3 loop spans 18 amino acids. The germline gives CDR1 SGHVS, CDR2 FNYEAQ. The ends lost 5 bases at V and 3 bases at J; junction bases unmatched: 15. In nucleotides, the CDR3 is TGTGCCAGCAGCAAGGTTCACGGACTAGCAGGAGGCTACAATGAGCAGTTCTTC. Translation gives CASSKVHGLAGGYNEQFF.

The CDR3 loop reads CARSLKERAQYF. CDR3 nucleotides: TGTGCTAGGAGCTTAAAGGAAAGGGCCCAGTACTTC. The chain links TRBV11-2 to TRBJ2-5, with D uncertain. This CDR3 is built from 12 residues. Germline V gene lookup returns CDR1 SGHAT and CDR2 FQNNGV.

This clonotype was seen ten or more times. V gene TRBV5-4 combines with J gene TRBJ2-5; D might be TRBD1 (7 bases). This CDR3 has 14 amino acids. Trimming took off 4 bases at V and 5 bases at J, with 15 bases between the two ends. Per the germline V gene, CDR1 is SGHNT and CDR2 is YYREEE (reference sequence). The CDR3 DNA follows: TGTGCCAGCAGCGGGGGGACAGAATGGGAGACCCAGTACTTC. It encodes CASSGGTEWETQYF.

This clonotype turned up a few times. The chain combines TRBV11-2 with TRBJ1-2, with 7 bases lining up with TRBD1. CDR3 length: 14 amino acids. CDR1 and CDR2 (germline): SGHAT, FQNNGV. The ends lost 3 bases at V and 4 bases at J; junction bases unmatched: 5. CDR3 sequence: CASSFETGSYGYTF. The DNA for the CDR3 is TGTGCCAGCAGCTTTGAGACAGGGAGCTATGGCTACACCTTC.

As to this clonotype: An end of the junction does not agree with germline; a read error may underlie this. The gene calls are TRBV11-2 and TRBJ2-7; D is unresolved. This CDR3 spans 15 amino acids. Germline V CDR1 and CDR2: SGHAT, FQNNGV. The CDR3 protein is CVSSSLAGSPYEQHF. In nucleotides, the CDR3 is TGTGTCAGCAGCTCCTTGGCAGGATCACCATACGAGCAGCACTTC. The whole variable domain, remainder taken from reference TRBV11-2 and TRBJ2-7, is EAGVAQSPRYKIIEKRQSVAFWCNPISGHATLYWYQQILGQGPKLLIQFQNNGVVDDSQLPKDRFSAERLKGVDSTLKIQPAKLEDSAVYLCVSSSLAGSPYEQHFGPGTRLTVT.

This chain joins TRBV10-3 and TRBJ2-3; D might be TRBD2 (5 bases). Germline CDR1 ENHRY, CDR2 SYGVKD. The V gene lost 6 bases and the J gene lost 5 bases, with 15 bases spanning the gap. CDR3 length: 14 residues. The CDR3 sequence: CAISESGGIDTQYF. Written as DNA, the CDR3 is TGTGCCATCAGCGAGAGCGGCGGCATAGATACGCAGTATTTT.

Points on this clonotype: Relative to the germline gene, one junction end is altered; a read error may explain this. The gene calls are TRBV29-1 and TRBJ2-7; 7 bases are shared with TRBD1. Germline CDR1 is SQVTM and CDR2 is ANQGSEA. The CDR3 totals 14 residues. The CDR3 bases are TGCATCGCTGGAGCCGGAACAGGGGACAACGAGCGGTACTTC. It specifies CIAGAGTGDNERYF.

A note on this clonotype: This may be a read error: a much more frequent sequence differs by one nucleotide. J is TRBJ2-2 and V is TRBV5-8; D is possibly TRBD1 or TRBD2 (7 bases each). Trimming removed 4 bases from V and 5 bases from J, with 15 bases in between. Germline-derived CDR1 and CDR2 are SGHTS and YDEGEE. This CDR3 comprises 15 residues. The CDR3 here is CASSVTGRGTGELFF. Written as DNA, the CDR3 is TGTGCCAGCAGCGTGACAGGGAGGGGTACCGGGGAGCTGTTTTTT.

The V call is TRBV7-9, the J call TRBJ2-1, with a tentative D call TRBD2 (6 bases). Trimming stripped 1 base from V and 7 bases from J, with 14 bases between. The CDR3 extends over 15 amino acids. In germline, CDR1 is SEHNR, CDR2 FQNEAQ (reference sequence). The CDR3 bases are TGTGCCAGCAGCTTAGGTTCTAGCGCGAGTAATGAGCAGTTCTTC. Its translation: CASSLGSSASNEQFF. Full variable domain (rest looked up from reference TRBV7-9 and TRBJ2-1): DTGVSQNPRHKITKRGQNVTFRCDPISEHNRLYWYRQTLGQGPEFLTYFQNEAQLEKSRLLSDRFSAERPKGSFSTLEIQRTEQGDSAMYLCASSLGSSASNEQFFGPGTRLTVL.